Listed below are T cell receptor beta chains from one sample, sequenced in a study of OX40 agonist ivuxolimab in advanced cancers. The table came from immunoSEQ multiplex PCR; TCRdb's copy has only in-frame clones and leaves some out. The data contain about 27,000 clones, around 75% of them seen just once; the ten biggest clones take up approximately 15%. The sample was CD4+ or CD8+ T cells sorted from blood, taken in a trial of the OX40 agonist ivuxolimab. These receptors came from an adult with an advanced solid tumor such as melanoma, head and neck, liver or kidney cancer. The CDR3 runs from the conserved cysteine through the conserved F or W. D genes are given only for firm matches. Clone size, where shown, is once, few, many, or a class for clones that have expanded.

size: few
J: TRBJ1-1
D: NA
V: TRBV5-1
CDR3: CASSTKPRDTEAFF
DNA: TGCGCCAGCAGCACGAAGCCCAGAGACACTGAAGCTTTCTTT

size: few
J: TRBJ2-6
D: NA
V: TRBV7-3
CDR3: CASSSAWGSLSGANVLTF
DNA: TGTGCCAGCAGCTCCGCCTGGGGCTCCCTCTCTGGGGCCAACGTCCTGACTTTC

size: NA
J: TRBJ2-3
D: NA
V: TRBV19
CDR3: CASSPAFDTQYF
DNA: TGTGCCAGTAGTCCAGCCTTTGATACGCAGTATTTT

size: NA
J: TRBJ2-7
D: NA
V: TRBV5-1
CDR3: CASSLQGYEQYF
DNA: TGCGCCAGCAGCTTGCAGGGCTACGAGCAGTACTTC

size: NA
J: TRBJ2-1
D: TRBD2
V: TRBV28
CDR3: CASSPNRGGAGEFYNEQFF
DNA: TGTGCCAGCAGCCCGAATCGGGGGGGAGCGGGGGAGTTCTACAATGAGCAGTTCTTC

size: NA
J: TRBJ1-4
D: NA
V: TRBV5-8
CDR3: CASGTALATNEKLFF
DNA: TGTGCCAGCGGGACGGCACTTGCAACTAATGAAAAACTGTTTTTT

size: NA
J: TRBJ2-3
D: TRBD2
V: TRBV5-1
CDR3: CASSLSTPGTSGGAYTQYF
DNA: TGCGCCAGCAGCTTGTCAACGCCGGGGACTAGCGGGGGGGCGTATACGCAGTATTTT

size: NA
J: TRBJ1-5
D: TRBD1
V: TRBV6-4
CDR3: CASSRRRGQGGQPQHF
DNA: TGTGCCAGCAGTAGAAGGAGGGGACAGGGGGGTCAGCCCCAGCATTTT

size: medium-sized
J: TRBJ2-1
D: NA
V: TRBV19
CDR3: CASSIDSGHNEQFF
DNA: TGTGCCAGTAGTATAGACTCCGGGCACAATGAGCAGTTCTTC

size: NA
J: TRBJ2-2
D: TRBD2
V: TRBV7-2
CDR3: CASSFLSGGRTGELFF
DNA: TGTGCCAGCAGCTTCCTCAGCGGGGGTCGAACCGGGGAGCTGTTTTTT

size: once
J: TRBJ1-2
D: NA
V: TRBV6-6
CDR3: CASSYYLGDGYTF
DNA: TGTGCCAGCAGTTACTATCTAGGGGATGGCTACACCTTC

size: NA
J: TRBJ2-4
D: TRBD1
V: TRBV6-1
CDR3: CASINRGEVIQYF
DNA: TGTGCCAGCATTAACAGGGGAGAGGTCATTCAGTACTTC

size: NA
J: TRBJ2-4
D: NA
V: TRBV4-1
CDR3: CASSHRAGLAKNIQYF
DNA: TGCGCCAGCAGCCACAGGGCTGGACTAGCCAAAAACATTCAGTACTTC

size: NA
J: TRBJ2-2
D: NA
V: TRBV18
CDR3: CASSPPVRGPGELFF
DNA: TGTGCCAGCTCACCACCGGTCAGGGGCCCCGGGGAGCTGTTTTTT

size: NA
J: TRBJ1-1
D: NA
V: TRBV9
CDR3: CASSPGGDRNTEAFF
DNA: TGTGCCAGCAGCCCCGGGGGGGACCGGAACACTGAAGCTTTCTTT

size: NA
J: TRBJ2-2
D: NA
V: TRBV7-6
CDR3: CASSLVSGSAGELFF
DNA: TGTGCCAGCAGCTTAGTTTCGGGTTCGGCCGGGGAGCTGTTTTTT

size: NA
J: TRBJ1-2
D: NA
V: TRBV2
CDR3: CASSDPDRSNYGYTF
DNA: TGTGCCAGCAGTGACCCGGACAGATCTAACTATGGCTACACCTTC

size: NA
J: TRBJ2-3
D: TRBD1
V: TRBV9
CDR3: CASSPLGQVTTDTQYF
DNA: TGTGCCAGCAGCCCCTTGGGACAGGTCACCACAGATACGCAGTATTTT

size: NA
J: TRBJ2-3
D: NA
V: TRBV7-6
CDR3: CASSFAGQTDTQYF
DNA: TGTGCCAGCAGCTTCGCGGGACAAACAGATACGCAGTATTTT

size: medium-sized
J: TRBJ2-7
D: NA
V: TRBV5-5
CDR3: CASSYLYEQYF
DNA: TGTGCCAGCAGCTACCTCTACGAGCAGTACTTC

size: NA
J: TRBJ2-2
D: TRBD2
V: TRBV29-1
CDR3: CSVGPGGVATGELFF
DNA: TGCAGCGTGGGGCCGGGAGGGGTAGCAACCGGGGAGCTGTTTTTT

size: NA
J: TRBJ2-7
D: TRBD1
V: TRBV6-5
CDR3: CASSQTSTGSREQYF
DNA: TGTGCCAGCAGCCAGACCTCGACAGGGTCGAGAGAGCAGTACTTC

size: NA
J: TRBJ1-3
D: TRBD1
V: TRBV10-3
CDR3: CAISGRGSGNTIYF
DNA: TGTGCCATCAGCGGCAGGGGGTCGGGAAACACCATATATTTT

size: NA
J: TRBJ1-2
D: NA
V: TRBV6-1
CDR3: CASSDGLNYGYTF
DNA: TGTGCCAGCAGTGATGGGTTAAACTATGGCTACACCTTC

size: NA
J: TRBJ1-5
D: TRBD1
V: TRBV6-5
CDR3: CASSFLQGADQPQHF
DNA: TGTGCCAGCAGTTTCTTACAGGGGGCGGATCAGCCCCAGCATTTT

size: NA
J: TRBJ1-5
D: NA
V: TRBV2
CDR3: CASGPGRYNQPQHF
DNA: TGTGCCAGCGGGCCGGGACGGTACAATCAGCCCCAGCATTTT

size: NA
J: TRBJ1-5
D: NA
V: TRBV7-6
CDR3: CASSPGQALPQHF
DNA: TGTGCCAGCAGCCCGGGCCAGGCGTTGCCCCAGCATTTT

size: NA
J: TRBJ1-5
D: NA
V: TRBV4-1
CDR3: CASSQDAGYQPQHF
DNA: TGCGCCAGCAGCCAAGATGCAGGGTATCAGCCCCAGCATTTT

size: few
J: TRBJ2-5
D: NA
V: TRBV5-1
CDR3: CASSDEQTQYF
DNA: TGCGCCAGCAGCGACGAGCAGACCCAGTACTTC

size: NA
J: TRBJ2-6
D: TRBD2
V: TRBV2
CDR3: CASSEGTSALTF
DNA: TGTGCCAGCAGTGAGGGGACTAGCGCCCTGACTTTC

size: NA
J: TRBJ1-2
D: NA
V: TRBV5-1
CDR3: CASSLGSNNYGYTF
DNA: TGCGCCAGCAGCTTGGGGAGCAATAACTATGGCTACACCTTC

size: NA
J: TRBJ1-1
D: TRBD1
V: TRBV10-3
CDR3: CAISESVQGANAFF
DNA: TGTGCCATCAGTGAGTCAGTACAGGGGGCAAATGCTTTCTTT

size: NA
J: TRBJ2-1
D: TRBD1
V: TRBV5-4
CDR3: CASSLGRQGFTYNEQFF
DNA: TGTGCCAGCAGCTTGGGGCGACAGGGATTTACCTACAATGAGCAGTTCTTC

size: NA
J: TRBJ2-4
D: NA
V: TRBV2
CDR3: CASSPSFEFQYF
DNA: TGTGCCAGCAGTCCCTCGTTTGAATTTCAGTACTTC

size: few
J: TRBJ2-4
D: NA
V: TRBV5-1
CDR3: CASSPAGNKNIQYF
DNA: TGCGCCAGCAGTCCGGCCGGGAACAAAAACATTCAGTACTTC

size: NA
J: TRBJ2-2
D: NA
V: TRBV5-1
CDR3: CASSLAAWAGELFF
DNA: TGCGCCAGCAGCTTGGCCGCGTGGGCCGGGGAGCTGTTTTTT

size: NA
J: TRBJ1-4
D: TRBD1
V: TRBV9
CDR3: CASSALSGTGGTNEKLFF
DNA: TGTGCCAGCAGCGCGCTATCCGGGACAGGAGGAACTAATGAAAAACTGTTTTTT

size: few
J: TRBJ2-3
D: NA
V: TRBV5-1
CDR3: CASSLGAVSTDTQYF
DNA: TGCGCCAGCAGCTTGGGGGCCGTAAGCACAGATACGCAGTATTTT

size: NA
J: TRBJ2-7
D: TRBD1
V: TRBV7-2
CDR3: CASSQQGVTLEQYF
DNA: TGTGCCAGCAGCCAACAGGGGGTAACGTTAGAGCAGTACTTC

size: NA
J: TRBJ2-1
D: NA
V: TRBV5-1
CDR3: CASSLGSTSQGDEQFF
DNA: TGCGCCAGCAGCTTGGGTTCCACTTCCCAAGGCGATGAGCAGTTCTTC

size: NA
J: TRBJ2-2
D: TRBD1
V: TRBV7-9
CDR3: CASSLKGQGLRTGELFF
DNA: TGTGCCAGCAGCTTAAAGGGACAGGGGCTAAGGACCGGGGAGCTGTTTTTT

size: NA
J: TRBJ2-3
D: TRBD1
V: TRBV25-1
CDR3: CASRTGGSTDTQYF
DNA: TGTGCCAGCAGGACAGGGGGTAGCACAGATACGCAGTATTTT

size: once
J: TRBJ2-1
D: NA
V: TRBV5-1
CDR3: CASSSRLEGEQFF
DNA: TGCGCCAGCAGCTCCCGGCTGGAGGGTGAGCAGTTCTTC

size: NA
J: TRBJ1-2
D: NA
V: TRBV18
CDR3: CASSYYPGANYGYTF
DNA: TGTGCCAGCTCCTATTATCCGGGTGCTAACTATGGCTACACCTTC

size: NA
J: TRBJ2-3
D: NA
V: TRBV7-3
CDR3: CASSLNGFKDTQYF
DNA: TGTGCCAGCAGCTTAAACGGCTTCAAAGATACGCAGTATTTT

size: NA
J: TRBJ1-4
D: NA
V: TRBV9
CDR3: CASSVEGVGEKLFF
DNA: TGTGCCAGCAGCGTAGAGGGGGTTGGGGAAAAACTGTTTTTT

size: NA
J: TRBJ2-2
D: NA
V: TRBV7-6
CDR3: CASSSNGNTGELFF
DNA: TGTGCCAGCAGCTCGAACGGCAACACCGGGGAGCTGTTTTTT